This T cell receptor beta chain was sequenced for a study of beta chain features in type 1 diabetes. Study as a whole: Investigators examined nearly 110,000,000 sorted cells across all samples. Study observations and caveats: Shorter TCRB CDR3s, moderately but significantly so, were found in Type 1 diabetes patients in all four CD4+ subsets.

This clone was seen a single time. Its antigen remains unknown. In germline, CDR1 is MNHEY, CDR2 SMNVEV (reference sequence). The CDR3 runs to 17 residues. V was shortened by 5 bases and J by 1 base, with 18 bases between the two germline ends. Reverse transcribing all isolated RNA meant expressed TCRB transcripts were sequenced. Method: immunoSEQ multiplex PCR; TCRdb's copy keeps in-frame clones and lacks some. The sample contains 150,000 to 200,000 clones, roughly 60% of which appear only once. Sequences were obtained from naive CD4+ T cells from blood. The chain joins TRBV27 to TRBJ2-4; D might be TRBD2 (7 bases). The origin of this receptor is a young man with type 1 diabetes. CDR3 region: CASSPPPGGPAKNIQYF. CDR3 sequence (DNA): TGTGCCAGCAGTCCTCCTCCCGGGGGGCCGGCCAAAAACATTCAGTACTTC.